In its sample, the clone carrying this T cell receptor beta chain was seen a few times. No antigen is known for it. The germline V gene encodes CDR1 SEHNR and CDR2 FQNEAQ (reference sequence). V lost 8 bases and J 1 base, leaving 17 bases between the germline ends. This CDR3 has 16 residues. The record originates from a study of T-cell memory formation after mild COVID-19. Overall study findings and caveats: CD4/CD8 balance characterized clones contracting day 15 to 85, and CD4+ skew characterized later expanders. Mostly located in CM and EM were contracting CD4+ clones, with contracting CD8+ clones located in EMRA.

5'RACE with constant-segment primers yielded barcoded, UMI-tagged TCR alpha and TCR beta cDNA libraries. TCRdb re-analysed the 5' RACE reads in MiXCR, keeping a single row per CDR3 protein. Altogether under 400,000 distinct CDR3 sequences are present, around 30% being singletons, with the ten largest covering about 13%. This chain links TRBV7-9 with TRBJ2-2, with D maybe TRBD2 (6 bases). This TCR came from an adult woman who had mild COVID-19 (a few samples of this study predate the infection). Cell type and time point are not known. Sequenced: PBMCs or a T cell subset sorted from them (not recorded which). DNA of the CDR3: TGTGCCAGCCGGATGCGGGGAACAGGGAACACCGGGGAGCTGTTTTTT. Amino acid sequence: CASRMRGTGNTGELFF.